The 20 T cell receptor beta chains below were found in one sample sequenced in a study of blood T cell repertoires in COVID-19. Clones were sequenced by immunoSEQ multiplex PCR, and TCRdb holds only the in-frame ones, with some missing. This table holds just under 350,000 clones, 87% found once. Material for sequencing was peripheral blood. The receptors were sampled from a woman aged 45-60 years with COVID-19, enrolled during active disease.

This clone has more than one count but fewer than ten. The chain couples TRBV7-9 to TRBJ1-4; D remains unclear. The CDR3 is 15 amino acids. Trimming pared 3 bases from V and 0 bases from J, leaving 8 bases between. The germline CDR1 and CDR2 sequences are SEHNR and FQNEAQ (reference sequence). The CDR3 protein is CASSFQPATNEKLFF. The CDR3 nucleotides are TGTGCCAGCAGCTTCCAACCAGCAACTAATGAAAAACTGTTTTTT.

This sequence joins TRBV19 and TRBJ2-7; a possible D gene is TRBD2 (6 bases). Between the trimmed V and J ends, which lost 1 base and 3 bases, there was a span of 13 bases. The germline gives CDR1 LNHDA, CDR2 SQIVND (reference sequence). The CDR3 consists of 15 residues. In DNA, the CDR3 is TGTGCCAGTAGTATAGGCAGCGGGTCGGTCTACGAGCAGTACTTC. It yields the protein CASSIGSGSVYEQYF.

The chain uses TRBV2 and TRBJ1-2; D ambiguous. CDR1 and CDR2 from the germline V gene are SNHLY and FYNNEI. This CDR3 is 17 amino acids long. V was shortened by 1 base and J by 2 bases, with 17 bases between the two germline ends. The CDR3 reads CASSEGAPEFSNYGYTF. Written as DNA, the CDR3 is TGTGCCAGCAGTGAAGGTGCCCCTGAGTTTAGCAACTATGGCTACACCTTC.

This chain joins TRBV6-5 and TRBJ2-1; 8 bases line up with TRBD1. Germline V gene data show CDR1 as MNHEY and CDR2 as SVGAGI. This CDR3 region has 14 residues. V shed 4 bases and J 9 bases; nucleotides not matched to a gene: 8. The CDR3: CASSSSRGQSEQFF. The CDR3 DNA is TGTGCCAGCAGTTCCTCCAGGGGGCAGAGTGAGCAGTTCTTC.

V gene TRBV6-2 or TRBV6-3 combines with J gene TRBJ2-1, with a tentative D call TRBD2 (5 bases). Trimming left V 2 bases short and J 2 bases short, with 13 bases between. This CDR3 has 16 amino acids. Per the germline V gene, CDR1 is MNHEY and CDR2 is SVGEGT. The CDR3 coding sequence is TGTGCCAGCAGTTACGGAGGTGAGGGTGCCTACAATGAGCAGTTCTTC. This codes for CASSYGGEGAYNEQFF.

The chain employs TRBV28 and TRBJ2-1, with 8 bases fitting TRBD2. The germline CDR1 and CDR2 sequences are MDHEN and SYDVKM. The CDR3 is 15 residues long. Trimming removed 5 bases from V and 6 bases from J; junction bases left unmatched: 9. The CDR3 sequence: CASSIASGRSNEQFF. CDR3 DNA: TGTGCCAGCAGTATAGCAAGCGGGAGAAGCAATGAGCAGTTCTTC.

As to this clone: At one end, the junction sequence differs from germline, possibly due to a read error. The chain uses TRBV5-8 and TRBJ2-5; the D gene is possibly TRBD1 (6 bases). CDR3 length equals 15 residues. CDR1 is SGHTS, CDR2 YDEGEE, per germline. The CDR3 DNA reads TGTGCCAGCAGTTGGACCGGGACAAACCAGGAGACCCAGTACTTC. This sequence encodes CASSWTGTNQETQYF.

The rearrangement links TRBV6-5 to TRBJ1-3; D not certain. This CDR3 has 14 amino acids. Trimming removed 8 bases from V and 2 bases from J, with 13 bases in between. The V gene's germline CDR1 is MNHEY and CDR2 SVGAGI. CDR3 bases: TGTGCCAGCCTCGAGAGGGTACCTGGAAACACCATATATTTT. Amino acids: CASLERVPGNTIYF.

This clone was observed a handful of times. This chain links TRBV10-2 with TRBJ1-5; D is perhaps TRBD1 (5 bases). In germline, CDR1 is WSHSY, CDR2 SAAADI. Between the trimmed V and J ends, which lost 3 bases and 0 bases, there was a span of 9 bases. The CDR3 sequence is 15 residues long. The CDR3 nucleotides read TGCGCCAGCAGTGATGGGGGGGTTAGCAATCAGCCCCAGCATTTT. Encoded protein: CASSDGGVSNQPQHF.

This clone was counted a single time. The V gene is TRBV30, the J gene TRBJ1-3; tentative D call: TRBD1 (6 bases). V was shortened by 0 bases and J by 4 bases, with 10 bases between the two germline ends. From germline, CDR1 is GTSNPN and CDR2 SVGIG (reference sequence). The CDR3 covers 14 residues. The CDR3 protein is CAWSVTGHGNTIYF. CDR3 coding DNA: TGTGCCTGGAGTGTAACAGGGCACGGAAACACCATATATTTT. Full variable domain (outside the CDR3, taken from reference TRBV30 and TRBJ1-3): SQTIHQWPATLVQPVGSPLSLECTVEGTSNPNLYWYRQAAGRGLQLLFYSVGIGQISSEVPQNLSASRPQDRQFILSSKKLLLSDSGFYLCAWSVTGHGNTIYFGEGSWLTVV.

The chain recombines TRBV24-1 with TRBJ1-5; 9 bases fit TRBD1. Germline V gene lookup returns CDR1 KGHDR and CDR2 SFDVKD. The ends lost 7 bases at V and 9 bases at J; junction bases unmatched: 6. The CDR3 loop spans 13 amino acids. Here the CDR3 reads CATSGQGWTPQHF. CDR3 sequence (DNA): TGTGCCACCAGCGGACAGGGGTGGACGCCCCAGCATTTT.

This chain links TRBV4-1 with TRBJ1-6; no definite D call. Trimming cost V 0 bases and J 4 bases, with 13 bases left between them. This CDR3 spans 17 amino acids. Germline CDR1 MGHRA, CDR2 YSYEKL. The CDR3 nucleotides read TGCGCCAGCAGCCAAGAAGTCCCACTGATTTATAATTCACCCCTCCACTTT. Protein sequence: CASSQEVPLIYNSPLHF.

This rearrangement joins TRBV5-1 to TRBJ2-7, with 10 nucleotides matching TRBD2. This CDR3 is 17 amino acids long. The V gene's germline CDR1 is SGHRS and CDR2 YFSETQ. The junction had 18 bases not matched to a gene; V was cut back by 5 bases and J by 7 bases. CDR3 bases: TGCGCCAGCAGGGATGGAACCACGGGACTAGCGAGACTTGAGCAGTACTTC. Translating gives CASRDGTTGLARLEQYF.

The chain combines TRBV6-2 or TRBV6-3 with TRBJ2-7, with D perhaps matching TRBD2 (6 bases). Germline CDR1 and CDR2: MNHEY and SVGEGT. This CDR3 has 14 residues. Trimming removed 1 base at V and 2 bases at J, with 9 bases between. The chain's CDR3 is CASSYWPGAYEQYF. The DNA for the CDR3 is TGTGCCAGCAGTTACTGGCCGGGGGCCTACGAGCAGTACTTC.

On this clone: Other nucleotide sequences from this sample produce the same CDR3. The chain links TRBV18 to TRBJ2-6, with TRBD1 matching 7 bases. V shed 6 bases and J 1 base; nucleotides not matched to a gene: 6. Germline V gene sequence: CDR1 KGHSH, CDR2 LQKENI. CDR3 length: 16 residues. In DNA form, the CDR3 reads TGTGCCAGCTCCCCTACAGGGGCATCTGGGGCCAACGTCCTGACTTTC. Protein product: CASSPTGASGANVLTF.

The chain has TRBV10-3 and TRBJ2-3; 13 nucleotides align to TRBD2. V gave up 10 bases and J gave up 2 bases; unmatched junction bases: 12. CDR3 length equals 17 residues. The V gene's germline CDR1 is ENHRY and CDR2 SYGVKD. The CDR3 DNA sequence: TGTGCCACCGGACTAGCGGGAGTTGGACTCCACACAGATACGCAGTATTTT. It encodes CATGLAGVGLHTDTQYF.

The gene calls are TRBV25-1 and TRBJ2-1; possible D gene TRBD1, 6 bases. Germline loops: CDR1 MGHDK, CDR2 SYGVNS. The CDR3 is 16 amino acids. Between the trimmed V and J ends, which lost 2 bases and 5 bases, there was a span of 16 bases. CDR3 region: CASSEGGRGGNNEQFF. CDR3 DNA sequence: TGTGCCAGCAGTGAAGGCGGCAGGGGTGGAAACAATGAGCAGTTCTTC.

The V gene is TRBV29-1, the J gene TRBJ1-2; no clear D. Germline loops: CDR1 SQVTM, CDR2 ANQGSEA. Trimming took 3 bases from V and 2 from J, leaving 7 bases between them. The CDR3 loop spans 12 amino acids. CDR3 sequence reads: CSVEPGNYGYTF. For the CDR3, the DNA is TGCAGCGTTGAGCCGGGGAACTATGGCTACACCTTC.

This clone is a singleton in its sample. This sequence joins TRBV30 and TRBJ2-5; 7 bases fit TRBD2. Germline V gene lookup returns CDR1 GTSNPN and CDR2 SVGIG (reference sequence). The V segment lost 0 bases and the J segment 0 bases; nucleotides outside the gene matches: 10. The CDR3 has 17 amino acids. The CDR3 bases are TGTGCCTGGAGTGTAGGGTGGCTAGCGGCCCACCAAGAGACCCAGTACTTC. Its protein product is CAWSVGWLAAHQETQYF. Looking up the rest from reference TRBV30 and TRBJ2-5 gives the full variable domain: SQTIHQWPATLVQPVGSPLSLECTVEGTSNPNLYWYRQAAGRGLQLLFYSVGIGQISSEVPQNLSASRPQDRQFILSSKKLLLSDSGFYLCAWSVGWLAAHQETQYFGPGTRLLVL.

V gene TRBV5-1 combines with J gene TRBJ1-6; D uncertain. The CDR3 covers 15 residues. V was clipped by 0 bases and J by 3 bases, with 7 bases between them. CDR1 and CDR2 (germline): SGHRS, YFSETQ. The chain's CDR3 is CASSLGEIYNSPLHF. Written as DNA, the CDR3 is TGCGCCAGCAGCTTGGGGGAGATCTATAATTCACCCCTCCACTTT.